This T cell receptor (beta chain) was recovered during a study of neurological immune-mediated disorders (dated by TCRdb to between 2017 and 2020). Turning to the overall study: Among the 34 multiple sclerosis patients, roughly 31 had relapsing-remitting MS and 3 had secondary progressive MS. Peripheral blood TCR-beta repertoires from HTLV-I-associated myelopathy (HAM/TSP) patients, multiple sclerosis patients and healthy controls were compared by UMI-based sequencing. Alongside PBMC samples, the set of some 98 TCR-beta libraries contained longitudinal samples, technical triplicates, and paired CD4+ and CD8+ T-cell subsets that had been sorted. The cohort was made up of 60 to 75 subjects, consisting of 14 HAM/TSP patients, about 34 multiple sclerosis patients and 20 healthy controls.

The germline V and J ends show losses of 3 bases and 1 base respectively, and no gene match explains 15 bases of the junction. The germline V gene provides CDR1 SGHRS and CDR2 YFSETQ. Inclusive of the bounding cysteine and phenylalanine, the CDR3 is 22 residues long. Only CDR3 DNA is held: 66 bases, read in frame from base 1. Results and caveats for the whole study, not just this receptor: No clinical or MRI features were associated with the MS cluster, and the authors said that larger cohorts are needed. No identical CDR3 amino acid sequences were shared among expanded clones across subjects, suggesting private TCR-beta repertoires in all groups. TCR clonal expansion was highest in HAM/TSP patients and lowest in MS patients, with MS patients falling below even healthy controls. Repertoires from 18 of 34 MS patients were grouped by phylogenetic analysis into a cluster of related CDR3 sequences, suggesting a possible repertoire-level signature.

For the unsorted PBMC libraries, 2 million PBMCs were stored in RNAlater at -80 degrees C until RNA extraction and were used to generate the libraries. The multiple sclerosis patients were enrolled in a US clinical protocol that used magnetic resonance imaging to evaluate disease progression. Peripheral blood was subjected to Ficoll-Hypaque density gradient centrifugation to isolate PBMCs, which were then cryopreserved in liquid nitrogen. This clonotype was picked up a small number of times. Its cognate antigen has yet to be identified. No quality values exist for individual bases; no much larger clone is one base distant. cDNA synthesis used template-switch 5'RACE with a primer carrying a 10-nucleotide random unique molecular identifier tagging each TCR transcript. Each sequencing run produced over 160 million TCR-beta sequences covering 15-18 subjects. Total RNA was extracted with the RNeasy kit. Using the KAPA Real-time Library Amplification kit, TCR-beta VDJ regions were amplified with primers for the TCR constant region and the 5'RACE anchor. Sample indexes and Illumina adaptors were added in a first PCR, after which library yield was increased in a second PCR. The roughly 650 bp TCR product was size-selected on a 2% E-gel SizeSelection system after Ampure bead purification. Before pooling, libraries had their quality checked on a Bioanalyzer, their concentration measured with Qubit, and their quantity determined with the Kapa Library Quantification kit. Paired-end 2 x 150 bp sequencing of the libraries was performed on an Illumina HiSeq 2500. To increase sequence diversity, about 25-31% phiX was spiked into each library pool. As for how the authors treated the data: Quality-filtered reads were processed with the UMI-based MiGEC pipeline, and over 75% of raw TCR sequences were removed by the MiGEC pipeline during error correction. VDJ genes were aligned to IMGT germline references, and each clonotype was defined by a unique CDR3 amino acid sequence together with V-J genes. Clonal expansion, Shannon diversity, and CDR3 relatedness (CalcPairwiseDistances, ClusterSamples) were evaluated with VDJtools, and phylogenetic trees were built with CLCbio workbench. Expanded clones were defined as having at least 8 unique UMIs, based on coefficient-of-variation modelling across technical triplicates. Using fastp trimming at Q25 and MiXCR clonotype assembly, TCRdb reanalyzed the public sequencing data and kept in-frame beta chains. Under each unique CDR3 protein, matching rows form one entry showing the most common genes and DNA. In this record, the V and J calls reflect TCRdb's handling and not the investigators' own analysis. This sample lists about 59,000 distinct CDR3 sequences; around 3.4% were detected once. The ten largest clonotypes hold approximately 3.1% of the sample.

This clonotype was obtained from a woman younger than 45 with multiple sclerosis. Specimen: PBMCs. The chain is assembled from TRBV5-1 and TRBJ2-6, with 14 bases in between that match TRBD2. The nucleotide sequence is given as TGCGCCAGCAGCTCCGACGCCTGGTGGACTAGCGGGGGGCTATCTGGGGCCAACGTCCTGACTTTC. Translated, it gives CASSSDAWWTSGGLSGANVLTF.